This T cell receptor (beta chain) was profiled in a study of T cells in Graves' hyperthyroidism and ophthalmopathy. There are a few counts of this clonotype. Duration under 3 months, a NOSPECS grade of at least 4, and a Clinical Activity Score of at least 3 characterized the ophthalmopathy patients. The CDR3 has 15 residues. Trimming stripped 3 bases from V and 2 bases from J, with 11 bases between. The germline gives CDR1 LNHDA, CDR2 SQIVND (reference sequence). Amplified TCR beta CDR3 regions derived from RNA transcripts. Primed by the HTBI set, a first-round RT-PCR was run on the TCR CDR3. TCRdb called the multiplex PCR reads again in MiXCR, with one record for every CDR3 protein. This sample has about 600,000 distinct CDR3 sequences, with roughly 15% found just once.

The chain combines TRBV19 with TRBJ1-5; D might be TRBD1 (6 bases). Sequencing was performed on blood. This sequence originates from a woman aged 50 to 60 with Graves' ophthalmopathy. CDR3 nucleotide sequence: TGTGCCAGTAGTATTTCAGGGGCAGGCAATCAGCCCCAGCATTTT. Its translation is CASSISGAGNQPQHF.